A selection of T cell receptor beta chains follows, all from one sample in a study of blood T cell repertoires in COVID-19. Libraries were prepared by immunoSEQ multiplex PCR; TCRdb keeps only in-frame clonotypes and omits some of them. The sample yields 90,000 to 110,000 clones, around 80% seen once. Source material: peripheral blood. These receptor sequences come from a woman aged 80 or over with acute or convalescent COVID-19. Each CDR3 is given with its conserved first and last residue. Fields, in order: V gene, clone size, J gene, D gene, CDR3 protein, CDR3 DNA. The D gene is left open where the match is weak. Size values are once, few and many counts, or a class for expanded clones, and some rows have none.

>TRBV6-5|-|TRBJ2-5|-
CASTMTGAETQYF
TGTGCCAGCACTATGACTGGGGCAGAGACCCAGTACTTC
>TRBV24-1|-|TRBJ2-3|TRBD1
CATSTTGVTSTDTQYF
TGTGCCACCAGTACAACAGGGGTCACTAGCACAGATACGCAGTATTTT
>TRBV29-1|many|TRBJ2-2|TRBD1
CSGSLTGLGTGELFF
TGCAGCGGATCCCTGACAGGGCTGGGCACCGGGGAGCTGTTTTTT
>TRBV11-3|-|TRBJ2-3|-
CASSPGGSTDTQYF
TGTGCCAGCAGCCCAGGGGGGAGCACAGATACGCAGTATTTT
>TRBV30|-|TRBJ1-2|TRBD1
CAWRFSGQGNYGYTF
TGTGCCTGGAGATTCTCGGGACAGGGGAACTATGGCTACACCTTC
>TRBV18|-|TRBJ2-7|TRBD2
CASSQATSGGEQYF
TGTGCCAGCTCACAAGCGACTAGCGGGGGCGAGCAGTACTTC
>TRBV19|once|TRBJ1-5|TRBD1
CASSTRTGGGQPQHF
TGTGCCAGTAGTACCCGGACAGGGGGCGGGCAGCCCCAGCATTTT
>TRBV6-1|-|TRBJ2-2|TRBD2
CASSEGSSGRPGELFF
TGTGCCAGCAGTGAAGGGTCTAGCGGGAGACCCGGGGAGCTGTTTTTT
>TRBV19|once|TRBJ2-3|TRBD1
CASSSYRDRGQDTQYF
TGTGCCAGTAGTTCCTACCGGGACAGGGGGCAAGATACGCAGTATTTT
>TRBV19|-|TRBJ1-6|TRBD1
CASRGNNSPLHF
TGTGCCAGCAGGGGGAATAATTCACCCCTCCACTTT
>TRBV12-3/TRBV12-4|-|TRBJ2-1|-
CASSLGAEQFF
TGTGCCAGCAGTTTAGGGGCTGAGCAGTTCTTC
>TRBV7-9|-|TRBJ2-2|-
CASSAGQRGGELFF
TGTGCCAGCAGCGCGGGACAGAGGGGCGGGGAGCTGTTTTTT
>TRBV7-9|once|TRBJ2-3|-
CASSKSEVATDTQYF
TGTGCCAGCAGCAAGTCTGAGGTCGCTACAGATACGCAGTATTTT
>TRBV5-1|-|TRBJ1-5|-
CASSPGAGLNQPQHF
TGCGCCAGCAGCCCAGGGGCAGGGCTCAATCAGCCCCAGCATTTT
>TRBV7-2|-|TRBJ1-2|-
CASRADRGFLYGYTF
TGTGCCAGCAGGGCCGATAGGGGGTTTCTCTATGGCTACACCTTC
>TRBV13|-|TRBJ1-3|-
CASSLEVRGTIYF
TGTGCCAGCAGCTTAGAGGTCCGGGGCACCATATATTTT
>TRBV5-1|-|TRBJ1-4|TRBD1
CASSLGQGATNEKLFF
TGCGCCAGCAGCTTGGGACAGGGTGCAACTAATGAAAAACTGTTTTTT
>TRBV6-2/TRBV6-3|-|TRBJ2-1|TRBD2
CASSIAGDYNEQFF
TGTGCCAGCAGCATAGCGGGAGACTACAATGAGCAGTTCTTC
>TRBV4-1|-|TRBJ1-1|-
CASSQEDRSRAEAFF
TGCGCCAGCAGCCAGGAAGACAGGAGCCGAGCTGAAGCTTTCTTT
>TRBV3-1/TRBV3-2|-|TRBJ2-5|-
CASSQSLQETQYF
TGTGCCAGCAGCCAGTCCCTACAAGAGACCCAGTACTTC
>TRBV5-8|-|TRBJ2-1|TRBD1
CASSYLLQGNNEQFF
TGTGCCAGCAGCTATCTCCTACAGGGGAACAATGAGCAGTTCTTC
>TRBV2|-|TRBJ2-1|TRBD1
CARQGYNEQFF
TGTGCCCGACAGGGCTACAATGAGCAGTTCTTC
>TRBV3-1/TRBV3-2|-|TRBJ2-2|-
CASSQVRWGGTGELFF
TGTGCCAGCAGCCAAGTTCGTTGGGGAGGCACCGGGGAGCTGTTTTTT
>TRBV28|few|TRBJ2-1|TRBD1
CASSLDRAYNEQFF
TGTGCCAGCAGTTTGGACAGGGCCTACAATGAGCAGTTCTTC
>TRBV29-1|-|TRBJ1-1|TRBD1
CSVGQGNTEAFF
TGCAGCGTTGGACAGGGGAACACTGAAGCTTTCTTT
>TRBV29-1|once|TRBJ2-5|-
CSVGSGAETQYF
TGCAGCGTTGGCTCGGGAGCAGAGACCCAGTACTTC
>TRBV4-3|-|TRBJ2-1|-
CASSQVGEVYDEQFF
TGCGCCAGCAGCCAAGTTGGGGAGGTTTACGATGAGCAGTTCTTC
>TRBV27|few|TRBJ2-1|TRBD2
CASSLRGTSGRSYNEQFF
TGTGCCAGCAGTTTAAGGGGGACTAGCGGGAGGTCCTACAATGAGCAGTTCTTC
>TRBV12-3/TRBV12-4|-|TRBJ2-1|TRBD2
CASMVLAMNEQFF
TGTGCCAGCATGGTACTAGCGATGAATGAGCAGTTCTTC
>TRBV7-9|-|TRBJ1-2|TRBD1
CASTRTGEAGYTF
TGTGCCAGCACCCGGACAGGGGAGGCTGGCTACACCTTC
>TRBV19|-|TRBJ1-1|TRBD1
CASSKGAGPQEAFF
TGTGCCAGTAGTAAGGGGGCGGGTCCCCAAGAAGCTTTCTTT
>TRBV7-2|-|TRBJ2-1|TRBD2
CASSSRVAGGPDNEQFF
TGTGCCAGCAGCTCGAGAGTAGCGGGAGGGCCGGACAATGAGCAGTTCTTC
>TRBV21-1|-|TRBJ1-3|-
CASSIQTGAGNTIYF
TGTGCCAGCAGCATCCAGACAGGGGCAGGAAACACCATATATTTT
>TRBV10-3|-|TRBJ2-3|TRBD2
CAISAGLAGVGHTDTQYF
TGTGCCATCAGTGCGGGACTAGCGGGAGTTGGGCACACAGATACGCAGTATTTT
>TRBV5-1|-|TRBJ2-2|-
CASSFDSTGELFF
TGCGCCAGCAGCTTTGACAGCACCGGGGAGCTGTTTTTT
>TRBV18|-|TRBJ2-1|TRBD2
CASSPGAGGSYNEQFF
TGTGCCAGCTCACCAGGAGCGGGAGGTTCCTACAATGAGCAGTTCTTC
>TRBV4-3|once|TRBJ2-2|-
CASSRLPGELFF
TGCGCCAGCAGCCGCCTACCCGGGGAGCTGTTTTTT
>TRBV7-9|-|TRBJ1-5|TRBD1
CASSFTGTGDNQPQHF
TGTGCCAGCAGCTTTACCGGGACAGGAGACAATCAGCCCCAGCATTTT
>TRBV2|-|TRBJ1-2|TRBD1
CASRLDRASGGYTF
TGTGCCAGCAGACTCGACAGGGCCTCAGGCGGCTACACCTTC
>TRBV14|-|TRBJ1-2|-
CASSQDMAHGYTF
TGTGCCAGCAGCCAAGATATGGCCCATGGCTACACCTTC
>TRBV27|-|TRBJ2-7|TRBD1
CASSRTGGKGYEQYF
TGTGCCAGCAGTCGAACAGGGGGAAAAGGCTACGAGCAGTACTTC
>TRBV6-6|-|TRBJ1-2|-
CASSDEYYGYTF
TGTGCCAGCAGCGATGAGTACTATGGCTACACCTTC
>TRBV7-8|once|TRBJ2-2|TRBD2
CASSLGRTSGSTRELFF
TGTGCCAGCAGCTTGGGGAGGACTAGCGGGAGCACCAGGGAGCTGTTTTTT
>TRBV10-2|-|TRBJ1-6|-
CASSELADYNSPLHF
TGCGCCAGCAGTGAGTTGGCAGACTATAATTCACCCCTCCACTTT
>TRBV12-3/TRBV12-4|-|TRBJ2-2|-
CASSLGNGGELFF
TGTGCCAGCAGTTTGGGCAACGGCGGGGAGCTGTTTTTT
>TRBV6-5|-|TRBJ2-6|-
CASSYGRNSGANVLTF
TGTGCCAGCAGTTATGGCAGGAACTCCGGGGCCAACGTCCTGACTTTC
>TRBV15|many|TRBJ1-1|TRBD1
CATSSDRVRAEAFF
TGTGCCACCAGCAGTGACAGGGTGAGGGCTGAAGCTTTCTTT
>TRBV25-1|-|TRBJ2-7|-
CASSWDSVEQYF
TGTGCCAGCAGTTGGGATAGCGTCGAGCAGTACTTC
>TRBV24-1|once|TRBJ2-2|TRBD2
CATSGLAEPHTGELFF
TGTGCCACTTCGGGACTAGCGGAGCCCCACACCGGGGAGCTGTTTTTT
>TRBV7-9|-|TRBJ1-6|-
CASSLGGISSPLHF
TGTGCCAGCAGCTTAGGGGGCATTAGCAGTCCCCTCCACTTT
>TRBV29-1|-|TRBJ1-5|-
CSVQQGLNQPQHF
TGCAGCGTACAACAGGGCCTCAATCAGCCCCAGCATTTT
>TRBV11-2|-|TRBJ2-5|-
CASSRRPQRQETQYF
TGTGCCAGCAGCCGTAGGCCCCAGAGGCAAGAGACCCAGTACTTC
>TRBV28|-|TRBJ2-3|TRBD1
CASSLDRVTDTQYF
TGTGCCAGCAGTCTGGACAGGGTAACGGATACGCAGTATTTT
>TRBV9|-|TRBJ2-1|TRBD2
CASSVLGLAGGGEQFF
TGTGCCAGCAGCGTACTTGGACTAGCGGGAGGGGGCGAGCAGTTCTTC
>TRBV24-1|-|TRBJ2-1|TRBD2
CATRAAGGPHNEQFF
TGTGCCACCAGGGCAGCGGGAGGGCCCCACAATGAGCAGTTCTTC
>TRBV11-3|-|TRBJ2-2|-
CASSLLGPTGELFF
TGTGCCAGCAGCTTACTAGGCCCCACCGGGGAGCTGTTTTTT
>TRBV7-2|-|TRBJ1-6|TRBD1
CASSYRQGTNSPLHF
TGTGCCAGCAGCTATCGACAGGGAACGAATTCACCCCTCCACTTT
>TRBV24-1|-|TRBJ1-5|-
CATSDLGGNQPQHF
TGTGCCACCAGTGATTTGGGAGGCAATCAGCCCCAGCATTTT
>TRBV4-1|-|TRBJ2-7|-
CASSQGGGGDYEQYF
TGCGCCAGCAGCCAAGGGGGAGGGGGGGACTACGAGCAGTACTTC
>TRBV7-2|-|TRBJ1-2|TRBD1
CASSSPGQPYGYTF
TGTGCCAGCAGCTCCCCGGGACAGCCCTATGGCTACACCTTC